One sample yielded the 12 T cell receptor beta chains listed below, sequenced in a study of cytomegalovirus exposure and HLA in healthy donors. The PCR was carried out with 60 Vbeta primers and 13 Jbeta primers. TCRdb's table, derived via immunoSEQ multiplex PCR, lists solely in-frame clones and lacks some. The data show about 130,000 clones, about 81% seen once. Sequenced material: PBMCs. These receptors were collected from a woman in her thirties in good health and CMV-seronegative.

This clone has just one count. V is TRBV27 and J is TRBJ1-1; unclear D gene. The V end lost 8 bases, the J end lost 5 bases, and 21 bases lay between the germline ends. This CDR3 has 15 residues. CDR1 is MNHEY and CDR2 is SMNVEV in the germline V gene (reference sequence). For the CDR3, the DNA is TGTGCCAGCGTACGTCTGGGAGTAGGAACGACTGAAGCTTTCTTT. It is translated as CASVRLGVGTTEAFF.

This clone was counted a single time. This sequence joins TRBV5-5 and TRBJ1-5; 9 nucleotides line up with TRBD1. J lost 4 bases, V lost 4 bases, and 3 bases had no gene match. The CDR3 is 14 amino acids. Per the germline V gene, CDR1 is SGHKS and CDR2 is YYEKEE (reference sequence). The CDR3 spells CASSPTGGNQPQHF. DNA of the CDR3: TGTGCCAGCAGCCCGACAGGGGGAAATCAGCCCCAGCATTTT. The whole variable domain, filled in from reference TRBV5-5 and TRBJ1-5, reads DAGVTQSPTHLIKTRGQQVTLRCSPISGHKSVSWYQQVLGQGPQFIFQYYEKEERGRGNFPDRFSARQFPNYSSELNVNALLLGDSALYLCASSPTGGNQPQHFGDGTRLSIL.

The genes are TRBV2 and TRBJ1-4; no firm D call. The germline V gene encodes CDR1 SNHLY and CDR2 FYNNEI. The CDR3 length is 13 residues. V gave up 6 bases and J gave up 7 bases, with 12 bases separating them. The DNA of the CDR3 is TGTGCCAGCAGGGGAGGCACAGTTGAAAAACTGTTTTTT. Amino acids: CASRGGTVEKLFF.

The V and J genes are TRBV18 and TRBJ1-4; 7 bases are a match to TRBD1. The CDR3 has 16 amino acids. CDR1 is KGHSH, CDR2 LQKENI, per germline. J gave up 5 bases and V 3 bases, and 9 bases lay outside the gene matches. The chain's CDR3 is CASSPRTGTENEKLFF. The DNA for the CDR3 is TGTGCCAGCTCACCTAGGACCGGGACAGAGAATGAAAAACTGTTTTTT.

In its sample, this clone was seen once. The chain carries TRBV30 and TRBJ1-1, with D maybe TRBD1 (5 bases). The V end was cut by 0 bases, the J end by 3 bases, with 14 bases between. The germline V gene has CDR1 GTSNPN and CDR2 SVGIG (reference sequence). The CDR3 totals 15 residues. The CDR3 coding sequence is TGTGCCTGGAGTGTATTGGGGGAGGGGTACACTGAAGCTTTCTTT. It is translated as CAWSVLGEGYTEAFF.

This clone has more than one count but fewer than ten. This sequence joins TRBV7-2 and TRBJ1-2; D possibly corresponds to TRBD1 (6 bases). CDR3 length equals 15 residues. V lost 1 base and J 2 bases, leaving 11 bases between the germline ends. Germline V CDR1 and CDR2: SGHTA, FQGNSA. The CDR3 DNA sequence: TGTGCCAGCAGCTTAGGGGGGCATGCGAACTATGGCTACACCTTC. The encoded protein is CASSLGGHANYGYTF.

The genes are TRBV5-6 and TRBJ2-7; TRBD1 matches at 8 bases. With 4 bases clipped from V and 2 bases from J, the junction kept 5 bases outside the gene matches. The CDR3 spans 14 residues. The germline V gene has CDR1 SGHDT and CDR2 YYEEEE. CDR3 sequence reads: CASSTTGVPYEQYF. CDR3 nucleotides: TGTGCCAGCAGCACGACAGGGGTCCCCTACGAGCAGTACTTC.

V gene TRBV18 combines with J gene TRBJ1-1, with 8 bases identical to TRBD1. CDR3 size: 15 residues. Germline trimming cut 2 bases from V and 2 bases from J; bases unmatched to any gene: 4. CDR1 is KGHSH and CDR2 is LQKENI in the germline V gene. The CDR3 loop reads CASSPKTGVNTEAFF. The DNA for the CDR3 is TGTGCCAGCTCACCAAAGACAGGGGTAAACACTGAAGCTTTCTTT.

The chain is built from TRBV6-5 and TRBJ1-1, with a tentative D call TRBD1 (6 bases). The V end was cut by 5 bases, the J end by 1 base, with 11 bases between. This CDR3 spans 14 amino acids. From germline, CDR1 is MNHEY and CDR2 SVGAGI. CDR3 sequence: CASSPRQENTEAFF. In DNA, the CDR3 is TGTGCCAGCAGTCCTCGACAGGAGAACACTGAAGCTTTCTTT.

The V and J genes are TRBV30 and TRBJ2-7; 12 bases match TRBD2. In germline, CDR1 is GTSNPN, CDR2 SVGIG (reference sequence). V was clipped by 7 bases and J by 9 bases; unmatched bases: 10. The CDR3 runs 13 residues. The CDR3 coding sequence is TGTGCCTACATGACTAGCGGGAGTTTTGGGCAGTACTTC. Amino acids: CAYMTSGSFGQYF.

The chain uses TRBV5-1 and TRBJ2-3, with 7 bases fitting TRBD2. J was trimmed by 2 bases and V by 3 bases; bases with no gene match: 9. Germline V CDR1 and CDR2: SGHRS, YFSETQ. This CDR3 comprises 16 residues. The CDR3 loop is CASSSAGTTSTDTQYF. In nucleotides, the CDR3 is TGCGCCAGCAGCTCTGCCGGGACTACCTCCACAGATACGCAGTATTTT.

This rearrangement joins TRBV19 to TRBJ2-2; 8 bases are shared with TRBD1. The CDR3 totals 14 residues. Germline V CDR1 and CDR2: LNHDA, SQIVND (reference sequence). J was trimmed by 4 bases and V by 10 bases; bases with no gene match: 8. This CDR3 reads CATLDRAGTGELFF. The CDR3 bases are TGTGCCACCCTGGACAGGGCCGGCACCGGGGAGCTGTTTTTT. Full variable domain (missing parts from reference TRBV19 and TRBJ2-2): DGGITQSPKYLFRKEGQNVTLSCEQNLNHDAMYWYRQDPGQGLRLIYYSQIVNDFQKGDIAEGYSVSREKKESFPLTVTSAQKNPTAFYLCATLDRAGTGELFFGEGSRLTVL.